This T cell receptor beta chain appears in the sequencing data of a study of OX40 agonist ivuxolimab in advanced cancers. Here immunoSEQ multiplex PCR was the method, and the copy in TCRdb shows in-frame clones only, minus some. The sample includes 59,000 or so clones, 80% to 90% of them seen just once. There are 17 residues in the CDR3. Germline CDR1 reads MGHRA; CDR2 reads YSYEKL. With 2 bases clipped from V and 8 bases from J, the junction kept 12 bases outside the gene matches. Sequenced here: CD4+ or CD8+ T cells sorted from blood, sampled in a trial of the OX40 agonist ivuxolimab. This sequence joins TRBV4-1 and TRBJ1-4; 9 bases agree with TRBD1. The clonotype originates from an adult with an advanced solid tumor such as melanoma, head and neck, liver or kidney cancer. CDR3: CASSQPGQGKRREKLFF. The CDR3 region has the DNA TGCGCCAGCAGCCAACCGGGACAGGGAAAAAGGAGGGAAAAACTGTTTTTT.